Sequencing of this T cell receptor (beta chain) was carried out in a study of blood T cell repertoires in COVID-19. Authors' data handling: Nucleated cell number was recorded as an estimate derived from reference gene primer amplification. Profiled with immunoSEQ multiplex PCR; TCRdb holds only in-frame clones, not every one. V and J calls and clone size are copied from that table; D and trimming were computed from the DNA. The sample includes 90,000 to 100,000 clones, 70% to 85% seen only once; the top ten take 8.5% to 12%. The sequence was collected from a man aged 70-80 years with acute or convalescent COVID-19. The sequenced sample was peripheral blood.

In nucleotides, the CDR3 is TGTGCCAGCAGCTTTTCCGGACTCGAGCAGTACTTC. Encoded protein: CASSFSGLEQYF. This chain links TRBV7-2 with TRBJ2-7; perhaps TRBD2 as D (5 bases). Germline V gene sequence: CDR1 SGHTA, CDR2 FQGNSA. V shed 3 bases and J shed 6 bases, with 9 bases lying between them. The CDR3 has 12 amino acids.